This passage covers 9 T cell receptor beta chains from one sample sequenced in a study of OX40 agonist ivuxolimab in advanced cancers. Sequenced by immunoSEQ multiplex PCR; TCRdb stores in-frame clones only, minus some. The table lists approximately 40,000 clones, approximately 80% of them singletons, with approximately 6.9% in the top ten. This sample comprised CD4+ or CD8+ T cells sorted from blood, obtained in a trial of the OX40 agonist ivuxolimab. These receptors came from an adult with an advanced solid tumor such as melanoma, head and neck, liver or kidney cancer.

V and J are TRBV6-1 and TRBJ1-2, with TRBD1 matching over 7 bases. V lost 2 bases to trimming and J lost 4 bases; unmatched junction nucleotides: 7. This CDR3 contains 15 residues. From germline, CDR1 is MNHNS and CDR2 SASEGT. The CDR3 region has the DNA TGTGCCAGCAGTGAACGGTCAGGGGGACCCTATGGCTACACCTTC. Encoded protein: CASSERSGGPYGYTF.

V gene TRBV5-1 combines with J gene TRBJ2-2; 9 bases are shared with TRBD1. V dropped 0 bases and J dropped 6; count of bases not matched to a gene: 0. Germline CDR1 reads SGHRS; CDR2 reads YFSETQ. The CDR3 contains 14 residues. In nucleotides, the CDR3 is TGCGCCAGCAGCTTGGGACAGGGGGCCGGGGAGCTGTTTTTT. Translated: CASSLGQGAGELFF.

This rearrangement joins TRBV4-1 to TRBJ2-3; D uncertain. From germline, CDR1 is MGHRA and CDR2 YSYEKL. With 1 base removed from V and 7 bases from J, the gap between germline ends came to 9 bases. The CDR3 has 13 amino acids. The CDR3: CASSQGGTNTQYF. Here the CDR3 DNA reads TGCGCCAGCAGCCAAGGGGGAACTAATACGCAGTATTTT.

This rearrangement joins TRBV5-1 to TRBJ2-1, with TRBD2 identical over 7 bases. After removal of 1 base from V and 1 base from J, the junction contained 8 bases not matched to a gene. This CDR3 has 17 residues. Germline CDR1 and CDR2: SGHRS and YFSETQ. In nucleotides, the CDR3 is TGCGCCAGCAGCTTGTATGCGGGAGACCCTTCCTACAATGAGCAGTTCTTC. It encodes CASSLYAGDPSYNEQFF.

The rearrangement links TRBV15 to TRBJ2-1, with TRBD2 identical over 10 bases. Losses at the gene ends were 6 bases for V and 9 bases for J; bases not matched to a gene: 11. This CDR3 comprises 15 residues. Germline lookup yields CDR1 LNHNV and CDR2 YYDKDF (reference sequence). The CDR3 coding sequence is TGTGCCACCAGGGCCCTAGCGGGGGCCCCGAGTGAGCAGTTCTTC. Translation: CATRALAGAPSEQFF.

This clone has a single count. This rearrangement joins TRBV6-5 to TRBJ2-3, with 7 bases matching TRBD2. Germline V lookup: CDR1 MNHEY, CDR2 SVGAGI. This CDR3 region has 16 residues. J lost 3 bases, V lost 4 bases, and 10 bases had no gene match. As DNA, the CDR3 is TGTGCCAGCAGTTCCATATTCCGCGGGAGAACAGATACGCAGTATTTT. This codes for CASSSIFRGRTDTQYF.

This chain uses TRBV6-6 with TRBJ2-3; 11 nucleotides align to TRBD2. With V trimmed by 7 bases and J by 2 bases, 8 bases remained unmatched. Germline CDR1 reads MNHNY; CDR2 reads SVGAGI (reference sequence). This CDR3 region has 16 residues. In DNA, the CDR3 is TGTGCCAGCACCGACCTGGGACTAGCGGTCACAGATACGCAGTATTTT. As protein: CASTDLGLAVTDTQYF.

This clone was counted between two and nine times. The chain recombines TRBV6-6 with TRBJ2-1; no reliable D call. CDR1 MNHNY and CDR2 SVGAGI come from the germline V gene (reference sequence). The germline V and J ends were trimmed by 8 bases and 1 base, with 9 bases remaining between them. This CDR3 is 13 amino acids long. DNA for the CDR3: TGTGCCAGCTCCCCCCCGTCCTACAATGAGCAGTTCTTC. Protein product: CASSPPSYNEQFF.

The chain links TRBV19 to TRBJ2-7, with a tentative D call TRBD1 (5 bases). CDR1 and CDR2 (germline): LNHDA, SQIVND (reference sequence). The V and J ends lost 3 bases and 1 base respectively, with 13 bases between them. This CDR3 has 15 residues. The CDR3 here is CASSIEWGRSYEQYF. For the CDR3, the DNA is TGTGCCAGTAGTATCGAGTGGGGCCGATCCTACGAGCAGTACTTC.